These 26 T cell receptor beta chains were sequenced from one sample in a study of cytomegalovirus exposure and HLA in healthy donors (dated by TCRdb to about 2017). The library came from the immunoSEQ multiplex PCR assay. TCRdb provides this immuneACCESS table in a form limited to in-frame rearrangements. Some clones are lacking; in checked studies, under half of them reflect an unresolved V gene, and why the rest are absent is not known. In this sample the table shows hundreds of thousands of clones, approximately 83% of which occur a single time. The ten largest clones represent roughly 1.2% of the sample. What was sequenced was PBMCs. The source of these receptors is a woman between 25 and 40 years old in good health and CMV-seropositive.

The chain employs TRBV4-1 and TRBJ2-5, with D possibly matching TRBD2 (6 bases). Trimming stripped 2 bases from V and 5 bases from J, with 15 bases between. The CDR3 has 15 residues. The germline V gene encodes CDR1 MGHRA and CDR2 YSYEKL. CDR3 DNA sequence: TGCGCCAGCAGCCAATTCGCGGGGTTCGGGGAGACCCAGTACTTC. It codes for CASSQFAGFGETQYF.

Only a few counts were recorded for this clone. The chain employs TRBV6-1 and TRBJ2-1, with 11 bases aligning to TRBD2. CDR1 MNHNS and CDR2 SASEGT come from the germline V gene. CDR3 length: 15 residues. V lost 3 bases, J lost 5 bases, and 3 bases stayed unmatched. The CDR3 DNA follows: TGTGCCAGCAGTGAGTTAGCGGGAGGGAACAATGAGCAGTTCTTC. Translating it yields CASSELAGGNNEQFF.

In this sample, this clone turned up a few times. The chain is built from TRBV28 and TRBJ1-2; 8 bases agree with TRBD1. The germline gives CDR1 MDHEN, CDR2 SYDVKM. The J segment lost 4 bases and the V segment lost 4 bases, leaving 11 bases of the junction unmatched. CDR3 length: 16 residues. The CDR3 nucleotides are TGTGCCAGCAGTTCGGGGACAGGAAATATACTCTATGGCTACACCTTC. Its translation is CASSSGTGNILYGYTF.

The genes are TRBV5-4 and TRBJ2-7; D is possibly TRBD1 (6 bases). Trimming shortened V by 6 bases and J by 2 bases, and 21 bases separated the two germline ends. The CDR3 runs to 16 residues. Germline-derived CDR1 and CDR2 are SGHNT and YYREEE (reference sequence). The CDR3 spells CASIQPRDNPPYEQYF. CDR3 DNA sequence: TGTGCCAGCATCCAACCCCGGGACAACCCTCCCTACGAGCAGTACTTC.

The chain links TRBV27 to TRBJ2-1; 9 nucleotides match TRBD2. V was clipped by 3 bases and J by 0 bases; unmatched bases: 9. Germline V gene lookup returns CDR1 MNHEY and CDR2 SMNVEV (reference sequence). The length of the CDR3 is 18 residues. The CDR3 bases are TGTGCCAGCAGTTTTGGTAGCGGGAGCCCTAACTCCTACAATGAGCAGTTCTTC. Amino acid sequence: CASSFGSGSPNSYNEQFF.

Note on this clone: At one of its ends the junction is not consistent with the germline gene, which may arise from a read error. The chain combines TRBV7-7 with TRBJ2-3, with D tentatively TRBD2 (6 bases). Germline V gene data show CDR1 as SSHAT and CDR2 as FNYEAQ (reference sequence). The CDR3 is made up of 17 amino acids. CDR3 loop: CASSLSGAGMGTDTQYF. CDR3 in DNA: TGTGCTAGCAGCTTATCGGGAGCGGGTATGGGAACAGATACGCAGTATTTT.

V usage is TRBV18 and J usage is TRBJ1-2; TRBD1 matches 11 bases. This CDR3 comprises 17 residues. After removal of 0 bases from V and 3 bases from J, the junction contained 6 bases not matched to a gene. Germline V gives CDR1 KGHSH, CDR2 LQKENI. The CDR3 reads CASSPPGQGVQDYGYTF. The DNA for the CDR3 is TGTGCCAGCTCACCACCGGGACAGGGGGTTCAGGACTATGGCTACACCTTC.

The chain recombines TRBV27 with TRBJ1-4, with 9 bases lining up with TRBD1. The CDR3 has 12 residues. The V gene end was trimmed by 7 bases and the J gene end by 8 bases; junction bases not matched to a gene: 2. Germline CDR1 and CDR2: MNHEY and SMNVEV (reference sequence). As DNA, the CDR3 is TGTGCCAGCAAGACAGGGGGAGAAAAACTGTTTTTT. Residues: CASKTGGEKLFF. The full variable domain, completed using reference TRBV27 and TRBJ1-4, is EAQVTQNPRYLITVTGKKLTVTCSQNMNHEYMSWYRQDPGLGLRQIYYSMNVEVTDKGDVPEGYKVSRKEKRNFPLILESPSPNQTSLYFCASKTGGEKLFFGSGTQLSVL.

This clone was detected once. This sequence joins TRBV29-1 and TRBJ2-1; possibly TRBD1 for D (5 bases). Germline lookup yields CDR1 SQVTM and CDR2 ANQGSEA. Trimming cost V 6 bases and J 4 bases, with 19 bases left between them. The CDR3 covers 15 residues. The CDR3 nucleotides read TGCAGCGTACAAGGACACCTCTCAATATACAATGAGCAGTTCTTC. Translated: CSVQGHLSIYNEQFF.

This clone was seen once. V and J are TRBV27 and TRBJ2-7; 9 nucleotides match TRBD2. This CDR3 has 14 residues. The junction had 8 bases not matched to a gene; V was cut back by 5 bases and J by 6 bases. Germline assignment: CDR1 MNHEY and CDR2 SMNVEV (reference sequence). CDR3 amino acids: CASSRPGLAVEQYF. In DNA form, the CDR3 reads TGTGCCAGCAGTAGGCCGGGACTAGCTGTCGAGCAGTACTTC.

This chain links TRBV10-3 with TRBJ2-3; D perhaps matches TRBD1 (5 bases). V lost 1 base and J lost 2, with 10 bases in between. The CDR3 is 15 residues long. Looked up from germline, CDR1 is ENHRY and CDR2 is SYGVKD. The CDR3 protein is CAISEWGGYTDTQYF. The CDR3 DNA is TGTGCCATCAGTGAGTGGGGCGGCTACACAGATACGCAGTATTTT.

The chain employs TRBV4-2 and TRBJ2-5; TRBD2 matches 14 bases. Trimming took 6 bases from V and 5 from J; bases not matched to a gene: 8. The CDR3 totals 16 residues. Germline lookup yields CDR1 LGHNA and CDR2 YNFKEQ. The CDR3 here is CASRGLAGEEGETQYF. For the CDR3, the DNA is TGTGCCAGCAGGGGACTAGCGGGAGAGGAGGGGGAGACCCAGTACTTC.

The rearrangement uses TRBV15 and TRBJ1-1, with D perhaps matching TRBD1 (6 bases). The ends were cut back, 8 bases at V and 4 bases at J, with 20 bases in the middle. The CDR3 spans 15 residues. In germline, CDR1 is LNHNV, CDR2 YYDKDF (reference sequence). The CDR3: CATSSDPGHRTEAFF. The CDR3 nucleotides read TGTGCCACCTCAAGTGACCCGGGACACCGCACTGAAGCTTTCTTT.

A note on this clone: Distinct nucleotide sequences in the sample also encode this CDR3. The chain carries TRBV27 and TRBJ2-1, with 14 nucleotides matching TRBD2. The length of the CDR3 is 17 residues. Per the germline V gene, CDR1 is MNHEY and CDR2 is SMNVEV (reference sequence). The junction had 6 bases not matched to a gene; V was cut back by 5 bases and J by 3 bases. Here the CDR3 reads CASSQRLAGGLYNEQFF. Written as DNA, the CDR3 is TGTGCCAGCAGTCAGAGACTAGCGGGAGGGCTCTACAATGAGCAGTTCTTC.

The rearrangement links TRBV7-8 to TRBJ2-1; TRBD1 matches at 8 bases. V lost 4 bases, J lost 7 bases, and 6 bases stayed unmatched. The CDR3 loop spans 14 amino acids. Germline lookup yields CDR1 SGHVS and CDR2 FQNEAQ. This CDR3 is CASSWRTGYNEQFF. Here the CDR3 DNA reads TGTGCCAGCAGCTGGAGGACAGGGTATAATGAGCAGTTCTTC.

The rearrangement uses TRBV5-4 and TRBJ1-1; D is unclear. The V end lost 5 bases, the J end lost 1 base, and 9 bases lay between the germline ends. This CDR3 spans 13 amino acids. Per the germline V gene, CDR1 is SGHNT and CDR2 is YYREEE (reference sequence). The CDR3 is CASRGRGNTEAFF. DNA of the CDR3: TGTGCCAGCAGGGGCCGGGGGAACACTGAAGCTTTCTTT. The entire variable domain, with the rest obtained from reference TRBV5-4 and TRBJ1-1, is as follows: ETGVTQSPTHLIKTRGQQVTLRCSSQSGHNTVSWYQQALGQGPQFIFQYYREEENGRGNFPPRFSGLQFPNYSSELNVNALELDDSALYLCASRGRGNTEAFFGQGTRLTVV.

The genes are TRBV14 and TRBJ1-3, with 9 bases aligning to TRBD1. Trimming at V came to 1 base and at J to 2 bases, leaving 9 bases not matched to a gene. The CDR3 spans 18 residues. Germline V gene data show CDR1 as SGHDN and CDR2 as FVKESK. The CDR3 DNA follows: TGTGCCAGCAGCCAAGTAGGGGTTCGGGACAGGGCTGGAAACACCATATATTTT. It yields the protein CASSQVGVRDRAGNTIYF.

The rearrangement joins TRBV19 to TRBJ1-1; the match to TRBD1 covers 8 bases. V lost 8 bases to trimming and J lost 4 bases; unmatched junction nucleotides: 12. The germline V gene encodes CDR1 LNHDA and CDR2 SQIVND (reference sequence). The CDR3 has 15 residues. The CDR3 loop is CASGELQGESTEAFF. The CDR3 bases are TGTGCCAGTGGGGAACTACAGGGGGAAAGCACTGAAGCTTTCTTT.

The V and J genes are TRBV5-4 and TRBJ2-7, with TRBD2 matching 14 bases. The germline CDR1 and CDR2 sequences are SGHNT and YYREEE (reference sequence). V trimming: 4 bases; J trimming: 2 bases; junction bases outside the gene matches: 5. CDR3 length equals 16 residues. In DNA, the CDR3 is TGTGCCAGCAGCCCAGGACTAGCGGGAGGAACCTACGAGCAGTACTTC. This translates into CASSPGLAGGTYEQYF. Full variable domain (rest looked up from reference TRBV5-4 and TRBJ2-7): ETGVTQSPTHLIKTRGQQVTLRCSSQSGHNTVSWYQQALGQGPQFIFQYYREEENGRGNFPPRFSGLQFPNYSSELNVNALELDDSALYLCASSPGLAGGTYEQYFGPGTRLTVT.

This clone has a handful of counts. CDR3 in DNA: TGTGCCAGCAGTTACGCTGGGACAGGTACCTACGAGCAGTACTTC. This gives the protein CASSYAGTGTYEQYF. The chain couples TRBV6-5 to TRBJ2-7; 8 positions match TRBD1. Germline values: CDR1 MNHEY, CDR2 SVGAGI. V gave up 2 bases and J gave up 2 bases; unmatched junction bases: 5. CDR3 size: 15 residues.

This clone was seen more than once but under ten times. Other DNA sequences within the sample encode an identical CDR3. The chain recombines TRBV19 with TRBJ2-1; 14 nucleotides align to TRBD2. This CDR3 contains 14 residues. Germline V CDR1 and CDR2: LNHDA, SQIVND (reference sequence). V was pared by 6 bases and J by 7 bases, with 2 bases of the junction left unmatched. The CDR3 region is CASSGTSGSNEQFF. CDR3 bases: TGTGCCAGTAGCGGGACTAGCGGGAGTAATGAGCAGTTCTTC.

The rearrangement joins TRBV5-1 to TRBJ2-7, with TRBD2 identical over 7 bases. This CDR3 has 15 residues. The V gene's germline CDR1 is SGHRS and CDR2 YFSETQ. The V and J ends lost 0 bases and 3 bases, in that order; junction bases with no gene match: 6. The chain's CDR3 is CASSLGSAGRYEQYF. In DNA, the CDR3 is TGCGCCAGCAGCTTGGGGTCAGCGGGACGCTACGAGCAGTACTTC.

V usage is TRBV19 and J usage is TRBJ2-7; 12 bases fit TRBD1. Germline assignment: CDR1 LNHDA and CDR2 SQIVND (reference sequence). Germline trimming cut 8 bases from V and 7 bases from J; bases unmatched to any gene: 9. The CDR3 contains 14 residues. The CDR3, as DNA: TGTGCCAGTGGGCCCGGGACAGGGGGCTGGGAGCAGTACTTC. As protein: CASGPGTGGWEQYF.

The chain has TRBV29-1 and TRBJ2-1, with TRBD1 matching over 9 bases. Looked up from germline, CDR1 is SQVTM and CDR2 is ANQGSEA. J gave up 0 bases and V 5 bases, and 8 bases lay outside the gene matches. The CDR3 totals 16 residues. The chain's CDR3 is CSVLSDRGNSYNEQFF. In DNA, the CDR3 is TGCAGCGTTTTGTCGGACAGGGGTAACTCCTACAATGAGCAGTTCTTC.

As DNA, the CDR3 is TGCGCCAGCAGCTTTTGGCAGGGCCACACCGGGGAGCTGTTTTTT. The encoded protein is CASSFWQGHTGELFF. The chain has TRBV5-1 and TRBJ2-2, with D possibly matching TRBD1 (5 bases). The germline V and J ends were trimmed by 2 bases and 3 bases, with 11 bases remaining between them. There are 15 residues in the CDR3. Germline V gene lookup returns CDR1 SGHRS and CDR2 YFSETQ.

The genes are TRBV1 and TRBJ2-3; the table's D gene call, TRBD2, was not cross checked with the DNA. TRBV1 is noted as a pseudogene. The CDR3 spans 15 residues. CDR3 nucleotides: TGCACCAGCAGCCAAGAGCGGGCTAGCACAGATACGCAGTATTTT. It encodes CTSSQERASTDTQYF.